The 25 T cell receptor beta chains given below trace back to one sample, sequenced in a study of blood T cell repertoires in COVID-19. Method: immunoSEQ multiplex PCR; TCRdb's copy keeps in-frame clones and lacks some. Of about 100,000 clones listed, approximately 91% are singletons. The sample taken for sequencing was peripheral blood. The receptors here all came from a man between 50 and 59 years old with acute or convalescent COVID-19.

This clone was seen once. The chain combines TRBV5-1 with TRBJ2-3; D is unresolved. Germline V lookup: CDR1 SGHRS, CDR2 YFSETQ. There are 14 residues in the CDR3. V shed 0 bases and J shed 7 bases, with 12 bases lying between them. DNA of the CDR3: TGCGCCAGCAGCTTGGCCGCGACATCCTATACGCAGTATTTT. It yields the protein CASSLAATSYTQYF. The variable domain in full, with the rest retrieved from reference TRBV5-1 and TRBJ2-3, is KAGVTQTPRYLIKTRGQQVTLSCSPISGHRSVSWYQQTPGQGLQFLFEYFSETQRNKGNFPGRFSGRQFSNSRSEMNVSTLELGDSALYLCASSLAATSYTQYFGPGTRLTVL.

The chain uses TRBV27 and TRBJ1-4, with a possible D match to TRBD1 (6 bases). The V gene's germline CDR1 is MNHEY and CDR2 SMNVEV (reference sequence). Trimming took 6 bases from V and 7 from J, leaving 12 bases between them. There are 13 residues in the CDR3. CDR3 bases: TGTGCCAGCAGAAGTACAGGGTCTGAAAAACTGTTTTTT. Amino acid sequence: CASRSTGSEKLFF.

The chain carries TRBV18 and TRBJ1-2; D unclear. Trimming left V 0 bases short and J 7 bases short, with 9 bases between. CDR3 length equals 13 residues. Looked up from germline, CDR1 is KGHSH and CDR2 is LQKENI. The CDR3 loop is CASSPPAGVGYTF. DNA for the CDR3: TGTGCCAGCTCACCACCGGCCGGGGTTGGCTACACCTTC.

CDR3 DNA: TGTGCCTGGAGTGAGAAGGGGCGCACAGATACGCAGTATTTT. It encodes CAWSEKGRTDTQYF. The V call is TRBV30, the J call TRBJ2-3; tentatively, D is TRBD1 (5 bases). With 1 base removed from V and 1 base from J, the gap between germline ends came to 9 bases. The CDR3 has 14 residues. Germline CDR1 reads GTSNPN; CDR2 reads SVGIG (reference sequence).

Only one count was recorded for this clone. The J gene is TRBJ1-6, the V gene TRBV18; weak D call: TRBD1 (6 bases). The CDR3 extends over 15 amino acids. Trimming shortened V by 6 bases and J by 7 bases, and 16 bases separated the two germline ends. Germline V gene data show CDR1 as KGHSH and CDR2 as LQKENI. The CDR3 region has the DNA TGTGCCAGCTCCACGGACAGCTTGGCAAATTCACCCCTCCACTTT. Its protein product is CASSTDSLANSPLHF.

The chain uses TRBV2 and TRBJ2-3, with D perhaps matching TRBD1 (5 bases). This CDR3 spans 13 amino acids. Trimming removed 5 bases from V and 8 bases from J, with 14 bases in between. Germline V gives CDR1 SNHLY, CDR2 FYNNEI. The CDR3 sequence is CASSSQGTGTQYF. The CDR3 region has the DNA TGTGCCAGCAGTTCCCAGGGTACGGGTACGCAGTATTTT.

This clone was observed a single time. The chain combines TRBV5-4 with TRBJ2-7; 8 nucleotides line up with TRBD1. The CDR3 runs to 14 residues. With 0 bases clipped from V and 3 bases from J, the junction kept 2 bases outside the gene matches. CDR1 and CDR2 from the germline V gene are SGHNT and YYREEE (reference sequence). CDR3 in DNA: TGTGCCAGCAGCTTGGCAGGGGGCCACTACGAGCAGTACTTC. Amino acid sequence: CASSLAGGHYEQYF.

The V gene is TRBV10-3, the J gene TRBJ1-2; TRBD1 agrees at 8 bases. Trimming cost V 2 bases and J 6 bases; bases outside gene matches: 8. Germline-derived CDR1 and CDR2 are ENHRY and SYGVKD. There are 15 residues in the CDR3. The CDR3 DNA reads as TGTGCCATCAGTGAGGGGCAGGACAGGGCTAATGGCTACACCTTC. Protein: CAISEGQDRANGYTF.

The chain recombines TRBV16 with TRBJ1-2; 10 nucleotides match TRBD1. Germline V gene lookup returns CDR1 KGHSY and CDR2 FQNENV. Trimming at V came to 2 bases and at J to 6 bases, leaving 6 bases not matched to a gene. This CDR3 is 15 amino acids long. This chain's CDR3 is CASSQDRGRYNGYTF. The CDR3 nucleotides are TGTGCCAGCAGCCAAGACAGGGGGCGATATAATGGCTACACCTTC. Supplemented by reference TRBV16 and TRBJ1-2, the full variable domain reads GEEVAQTPKHLVRGEGQKAKLYCAPIKGHSYVFWYQQVLKNEFKFLISFQNENVFDETGMPKERFSAKCLPNSPCSLEIQATKLEDSAVYFCASSQDRGRYNGYTFGSGTRLTVV.

The V and J genes are TRBV6-5 and TRBJ1-2, with D maybe TRBD1 (6 bases). The V end lost 11 bases, the J end lost 2 bases, and 15 bases lay between the germline ends. CDR3 length: 13 residues. Germline V gene sequence: CDR1 MNHEY, CDR2 SVGAGI. CDR3 sequence: CAARGGQNYGYTF. As DNA, the CDR3 is TGTGCCGCACGTGGTGGACAGAACTATGGCTACACCTTC.

This clone was observed a single time. The chain links TRBV7-8 to TRBJ1-5, with D possibly TRBD1 on 5 matching bases. Trimming stripped 5 bases from V and 0 bases from J, with 14 bases between. The germline V gene has CDR1 SGHVS and CDR2 FQNEAQ. The CDR3 runs 16 residues. For the CDR3, the DNA is TGTGCCAGCAGCACGGGGGGGGACGGTAGCAATCAGCCCCAGCATTTT. It encodes CASSTGGDGSNQPQHF.

This rearrangement joins TRBV19 to TRBJ1-1, with a possible D match to TRBD1 (5 bases). CDR1 LNHDA and CDR2 SQIVND come from the germline V gene (reference sequence). V was clipped by 5 bases and J by 8 bases, with 21 bases between them. The CDR3 sequence is 15 residues long. The chain's CDR3 is CASSPSGTSYAEAFF. DNA of the CDR3: TGTGCCAGTAGTCCGTCTGGGACTTCTTATGCCGAAGCTTTCTTT.

The chain has TRBV5-1 and TRBJ1-1; 7 positions agree with TRBD1. V lost 7 bases to trimming and J lost 5 bases; unmatched junction nucleotides: 8. Germline-derived CDR1 and CDR2 are SGHRS and YFSETQ. The CDR3 has 13 amino acids. The CDR3 bases are TGCGCCAGCGCTACCCCAGGGGGTACTGAAGCTTTCTTT. Translation: CASATPGGTEAFF.

The gene calls are TRBV5-1 and TRBJ2-7; D might be TRBD2 (6 bases). This CDR3 is 13 amino acids long. V was shortened by 4 bases and J by 6 bases, with 14 bases between the two germline ends. Germline-derived CDR1 and CDR2 are SGHRS and YFSETQ. CDR3 residues: CASSPPAGSEQYF. The CDR3 bases are TGCGCCAGCAGCCCCCCCGCGGGGTCCGAGCAGTACTTC.

V usage is TRBV6-6 and J usage is TRBJ1-2, with a possible D match to TRBD1 (5 bases). V lost 6 bases and J 0 bases, leaving 17 bases between the germline ends. The CDR3 is made up of 16 amino acids. Per the germline V gene, CDR1 is MNHNY and CDR2 is SVGAGI (reference sequence). As DNA, the CDR3 is TGTGCCAGCAGCAATTCCAGGGTAGAAGCTAACTATGGCTACACCTTC. It yields the protein CASSNSRVEANYGYTF.

The chain carries TRBV19 and TRBJ2-1, with 8 bases identical to TRBD2. Trimming cost V 6 bases and J 7 bases; bases outside gene matches: 8. CDR1 is LNHDA and CDR2 is SQIVND in the germline V gene (reference sequence). This CDR3 is built from 14 residues. CDR3 coding DNA: TGTGCCAGTAGCATTAGGGGGACTAGAAATGAGCAGTTCTTC. It codes for CASSIRGTRNEQFF.

The rearrangement joins TRBV6-5 to TRBJ2-7; weak D call: TRBD2 (6 bases). The germline V gene encodes CDR1 MNHEY and CDR2 SVGAGI. The CDR3 is 14 amino acids. V was pared by 2 bases and J by 7 bases, with 15 bases between. CDR3: CASSYRTNEREQYF. The CDR3 DNA is TGTGCCAGCAGTTACCGGACTAACGAGAGGGAGCAGTACTTC.

This clone was seen more than once but under ten times. The chain employs TRBV18 and TRBJ1-5, with D perhaps matching TRBD1 (5 bases). The ends were cut back, 3 bases at V and 6 bases at J, with 12 bases in the middle. Germline V CDR1 and CDR2: KGHSH, LQKENI. The CDR3 is 14 residues long. The CDR3 DNA sequence: TGTGCCAGCTCACCCGCAGGGTCATCTCAGCCCCAGCATTTT. Translation gives CASSPAGSSQPQHF.

The chain links TRBV6-5 to TRBJ1-1, with D unclear. The CDR3 totals 13 residues. Trimming removed 7 bases at V and 0 bases at J, with 9 bases between. Germline lookup yields CDR1 MNHEY and CDR2 SVGAGI. The CDR3: CASTRTLNTEAFF. Here the CDR3 DNA reads TGTGCCAGCACTCGAACTTTGAACACTGAAGCTTTCTTT.

The V and J genes are TRBV7-9 and TRBJ1-2, with D possibly matching TRBD1 (6 bases). Germline values: CDR1 SEHNR, CDR2 FQNEAQ (reference sequence). The V end lost 5 bases, the J end lost 9 bases, and 16 bases lay between the germline ends. The CDR3 has 13 residues. The CDR3 nucleotides are TGTGCCAGCAGCCTTCAAGGGAGGGACAGCTACACCTTC. It codes for CASSLQGRDSYTF.

This chain connects TRBV5-8 to TRBJ2-1; 8 bases are a match to TRBD1. The length of the CDR3 is 15 residues. V lost 4 bases and J lost 5; bases outside the gene matches: 8. From germline, CDR1 is SGHTS and CDR2 YDEGEE. In DNA, the CDR3 is TGTGCCAGCAGCCCGGGGGACAGGCCCGACAATGAGCAGTTCTTC. It codes for CASSPGDRPDNEQFF.

Here the CDR3 reads CASRRRTVSYEQYF. CDR3 coding DNA: TGTGCCAGCAGACGTCGGACTGTCTCCTACGAGCAGTACTTC. The V call is TRBV13, the J call TRBJ2-7; the D gene is possibly TRBD2 (5 bases). Germline lookup yields CDR1 PRHDT and CDR2 FYEKMQ (reference sequence). The CDR3 consists of 14 residues. V lost 6 bases to trimming and J lost 0 bases, with 12 bases between them.

V is TRBV6-6 and J is TRBJ1-5; 7 bases are a match to TRBD1. V lost 3 bases to trimming and J lost 6 bases; unmatched junction nucleotides: 8. The CDR3 covers 15 residues. Germline assignment: CDR1 MNHNY and CDR2 SVGAGI (reference sequence). CDR3 in amino acids: CASSYGEGAGQPQHF. The CDR3 bases are TGTGCCAGCAGTTATGGAGAGGGGGCTGGTCAGCCCCAGCATTTT.

Turning to this clone: The same CDR3 also results from other DNA sequences found in this sample. The chain recombines TRBV12-3 or TRBV12-4 with TRBJ1-1; the D is unclear. V was trimmed by 6 bases and J by 1 base, leaving 9 bases between them. The CDR3 runs to 13 residues. CDR3 bases: TGTGCCAGCAGCCTCGGGGAGAACACTGAAGCTTTCTTT. Its translation: CASSLGENTEAFF.

The V gene is TRBV27, the J gene TRBJ2-6; a possible D gene is TRBD2 (5 bases). The CDR3 loop spans 18 amino acids. Looked up from germline, CDR1 is MNHEY and CDR2 is SMNVEV (reference sequence). Deletions cut 1 base from V and 4 bases from J, with 17 bases between. The CDR3 DNA sequence: TGTGCCAGCAGTTTATGGAGGAAACTCTCGCCAGGGGCCAACGTCCTGACTTTC. Protein: CASSLWRKLSPGANVLTF.